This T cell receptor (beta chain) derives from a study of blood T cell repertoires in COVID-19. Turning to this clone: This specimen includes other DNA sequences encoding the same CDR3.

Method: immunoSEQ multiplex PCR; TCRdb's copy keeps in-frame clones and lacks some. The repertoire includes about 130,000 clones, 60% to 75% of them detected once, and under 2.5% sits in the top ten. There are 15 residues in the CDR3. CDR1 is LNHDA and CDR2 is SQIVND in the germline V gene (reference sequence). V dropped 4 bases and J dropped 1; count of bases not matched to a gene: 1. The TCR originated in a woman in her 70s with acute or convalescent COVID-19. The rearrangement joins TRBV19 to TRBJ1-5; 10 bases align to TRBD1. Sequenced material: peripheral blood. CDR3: CASSRTGGSNQPQHF. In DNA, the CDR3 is TGTGCCAGTAGTAGGACAGGGGGGAGCAATCAGCCCCAGCATTTT.